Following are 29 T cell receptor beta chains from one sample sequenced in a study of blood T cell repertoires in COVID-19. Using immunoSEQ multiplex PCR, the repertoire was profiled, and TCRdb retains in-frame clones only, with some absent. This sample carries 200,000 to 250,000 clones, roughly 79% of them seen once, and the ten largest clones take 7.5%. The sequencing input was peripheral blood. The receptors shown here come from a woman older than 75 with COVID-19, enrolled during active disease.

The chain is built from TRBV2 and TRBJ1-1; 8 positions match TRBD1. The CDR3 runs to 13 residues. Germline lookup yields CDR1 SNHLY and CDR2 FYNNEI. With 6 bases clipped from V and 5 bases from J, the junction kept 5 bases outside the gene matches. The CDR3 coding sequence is TGTGCCAGCAGCGGGGACAGGTATACTGAAGCTTTCTTT. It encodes CASSGDRYTEAFF.

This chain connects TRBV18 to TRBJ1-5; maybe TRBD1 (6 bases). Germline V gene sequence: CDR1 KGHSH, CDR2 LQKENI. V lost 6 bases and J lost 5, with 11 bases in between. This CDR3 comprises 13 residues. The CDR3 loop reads CASSSSGDQPQHF. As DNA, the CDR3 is TGTGCCAGCTCTTCGTCAGGGGATCAGCCCCAGCATTTT. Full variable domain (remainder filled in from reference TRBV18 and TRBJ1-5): NAGVMQNPRHLVRRRGQEARLRCSPMKGHSHVYWYRQLPEEGLKFMVYLQKENIIDESGMPKERFSAEFPKEGPSILRIQQVVRGDSAAYFCASSSSGDQPQHFGDGTRLSIL.

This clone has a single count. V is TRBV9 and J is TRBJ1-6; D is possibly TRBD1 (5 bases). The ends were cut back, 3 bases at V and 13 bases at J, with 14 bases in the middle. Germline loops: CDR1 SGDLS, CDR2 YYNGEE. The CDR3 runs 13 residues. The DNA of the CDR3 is TGTGCCAGCAGCGCCCCAGGGCTTTTTCCCCTCCACTTT. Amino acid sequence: CASSAPGLFPLHF.

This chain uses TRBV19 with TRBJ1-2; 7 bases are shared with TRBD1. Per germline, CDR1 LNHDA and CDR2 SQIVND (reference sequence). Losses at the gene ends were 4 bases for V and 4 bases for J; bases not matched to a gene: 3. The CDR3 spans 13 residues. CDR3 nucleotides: TGTGCCAGTAGTAGGGGACAGTCCTATGGCTACACCTTC. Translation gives CASSRGQSYGYTF.

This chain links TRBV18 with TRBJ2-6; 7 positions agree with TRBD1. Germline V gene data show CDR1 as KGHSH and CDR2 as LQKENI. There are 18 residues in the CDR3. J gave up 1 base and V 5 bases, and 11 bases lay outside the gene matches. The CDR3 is CASSIIRGTSSGANVLTF. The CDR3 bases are TGTGCCAGCTCAATTATCAGGGGGACCTCGTCTGGGGCCAACGTCCTGACTTTC.

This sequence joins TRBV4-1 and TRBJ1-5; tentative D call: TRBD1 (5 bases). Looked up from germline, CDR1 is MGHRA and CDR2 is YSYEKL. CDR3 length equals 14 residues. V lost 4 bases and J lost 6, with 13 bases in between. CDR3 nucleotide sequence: TGCGCCAGCAGCCTTGAAGGAGGGGCTCAGCCCCAGCATTTT. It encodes CASSLEGGAQPQHF.

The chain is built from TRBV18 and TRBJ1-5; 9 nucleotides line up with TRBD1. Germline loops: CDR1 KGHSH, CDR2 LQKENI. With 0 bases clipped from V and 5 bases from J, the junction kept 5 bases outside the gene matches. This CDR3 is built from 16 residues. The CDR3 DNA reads TGTGCCAGCTCACCACCGACAGGGGGGGATCATCAGCCCCAGCATTTT. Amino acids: CASSPPTGGDHQPQHF.

The CDR3 region is CASSVDRGGNSGANVLTF. CDR3 coding DNA: TGTGCCAGCAGCGTAGACCGGGGGGGCAACTCTGGGGCCAACGTCCTGACTTTC. The V gene is TRBV9, the J gene TRBJ2-6; TRBD2 matches at 8 bases. The CDR3 covers 18 residues. The V gene's germline CDR1 is SGDLS and CDR2 YYNGEE. With V trimmed by 0 bases and J by 0 bases, 5 bases remained unmatched.

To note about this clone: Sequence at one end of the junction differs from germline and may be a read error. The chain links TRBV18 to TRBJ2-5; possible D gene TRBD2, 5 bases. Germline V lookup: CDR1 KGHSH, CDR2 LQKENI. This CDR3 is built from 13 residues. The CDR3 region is CASSGGPRPEKDF. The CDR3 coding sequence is TGTGCCAGCTCAGGAGGTCCAAGGCCTGAGAAGGACTTC.

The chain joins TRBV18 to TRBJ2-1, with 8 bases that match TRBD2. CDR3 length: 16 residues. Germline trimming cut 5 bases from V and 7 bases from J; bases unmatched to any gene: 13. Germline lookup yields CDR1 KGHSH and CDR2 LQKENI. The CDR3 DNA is TGTGCCAGCTCATCGGACCAAGCGGGGGTGGCAAATGAGCAGTTCTTC. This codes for CASSSDQAGVANEQFF.

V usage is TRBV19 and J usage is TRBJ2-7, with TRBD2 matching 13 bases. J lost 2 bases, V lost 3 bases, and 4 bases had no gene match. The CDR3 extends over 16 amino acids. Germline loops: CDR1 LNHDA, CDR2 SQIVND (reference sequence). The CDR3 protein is CASSMRLAGGAYEQYF. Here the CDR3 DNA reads TGTGCCAGTAGTATGAGACTAGCGGGGGGCGCCTACGAGCAGTACTTC.

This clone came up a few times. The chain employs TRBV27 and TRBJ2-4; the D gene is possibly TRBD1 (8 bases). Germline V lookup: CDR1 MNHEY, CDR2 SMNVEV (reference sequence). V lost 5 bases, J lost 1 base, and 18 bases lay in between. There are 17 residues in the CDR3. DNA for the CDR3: TGTGCCAGCAGTCCTAAACAGGGGGGGTCGGCCAAAAACATTCAGTACTTC. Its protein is CASSPKQGGSAKNIQYF.

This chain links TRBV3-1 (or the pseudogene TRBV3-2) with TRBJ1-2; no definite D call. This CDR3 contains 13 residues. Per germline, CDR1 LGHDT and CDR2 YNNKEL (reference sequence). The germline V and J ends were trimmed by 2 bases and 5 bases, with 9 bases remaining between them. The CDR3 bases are TGTGCCAGCAGCCAAAGGGAGAAATATGGCTACACCTTC. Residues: CASSQREKYGYTF.

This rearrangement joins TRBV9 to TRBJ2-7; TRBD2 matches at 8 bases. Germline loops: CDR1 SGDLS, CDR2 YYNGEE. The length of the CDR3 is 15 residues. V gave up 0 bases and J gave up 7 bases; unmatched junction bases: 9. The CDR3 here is CASSVDPAGVEEQYF. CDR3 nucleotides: TGTGCCAGCAGCGTAGACCCAGCGGGAGTGGAAGAGCAGTACTTC.

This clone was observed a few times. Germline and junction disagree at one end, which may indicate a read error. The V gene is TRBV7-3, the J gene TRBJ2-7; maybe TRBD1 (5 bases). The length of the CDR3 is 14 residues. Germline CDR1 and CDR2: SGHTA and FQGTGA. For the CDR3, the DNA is TGTGCCAGCACCTTAATCAGGGTAATCTACGAGCAGTACTTC. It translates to CASTLIRVIYEQYF.

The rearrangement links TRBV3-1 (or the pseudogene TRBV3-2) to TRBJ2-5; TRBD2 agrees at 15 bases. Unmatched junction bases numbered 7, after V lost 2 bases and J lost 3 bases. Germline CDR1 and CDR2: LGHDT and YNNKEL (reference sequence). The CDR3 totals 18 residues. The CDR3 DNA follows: TGTGCCAGCAGCCAATCCCTGGGACTAGCGGGGGGCAAAGAGACCCAGTACTTC. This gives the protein CASSQSLGLAGGKETQYF.

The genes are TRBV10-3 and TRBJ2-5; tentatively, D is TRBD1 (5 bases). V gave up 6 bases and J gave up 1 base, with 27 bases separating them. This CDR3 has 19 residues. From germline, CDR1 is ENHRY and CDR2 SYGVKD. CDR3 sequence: CAISVVAGPAVRGQETQYF. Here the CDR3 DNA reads TGTGCCATCAGCGTAGTAGCCGGCCCGGCCGTAAGGGGCCAAGAGACCCAGTACTTC.

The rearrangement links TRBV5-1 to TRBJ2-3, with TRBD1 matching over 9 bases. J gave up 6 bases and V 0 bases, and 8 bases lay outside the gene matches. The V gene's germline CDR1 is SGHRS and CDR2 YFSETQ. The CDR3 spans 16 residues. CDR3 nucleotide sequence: TGCGCCAGCAGCTTGGACGGGACAGGGCCATCTGATACGCAGTATTTT. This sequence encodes CASSLDGTGPSDTQYF.

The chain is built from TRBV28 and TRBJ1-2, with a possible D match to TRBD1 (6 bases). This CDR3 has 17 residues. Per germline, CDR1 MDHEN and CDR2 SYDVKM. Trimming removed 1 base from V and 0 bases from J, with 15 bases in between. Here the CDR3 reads CASSLLRWTVPNYGYTF. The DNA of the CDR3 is TGTGCCAGCAGTTTATTGAGGTGGACAGTACCTAACTATGGCTACACCTTC.

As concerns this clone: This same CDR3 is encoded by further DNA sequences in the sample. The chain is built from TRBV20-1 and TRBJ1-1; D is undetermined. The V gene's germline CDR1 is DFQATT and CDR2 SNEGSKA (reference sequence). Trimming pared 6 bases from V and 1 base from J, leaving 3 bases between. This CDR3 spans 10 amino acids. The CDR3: CSARNTEAFF. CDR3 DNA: TGCAGTGCGAGGAACACTGAAGCTTTCTTT.

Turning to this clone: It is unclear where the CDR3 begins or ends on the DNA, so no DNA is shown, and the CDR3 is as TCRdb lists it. Here the CDR3 reads CASSFGTGTGIYEQYF. The chain links TRBV12-1 to TRBJ2-7; TRBD1, the D gene given by the table, was not confirmed from the DNA. TRBV12-1 is listed as a pseudogene. The CDR3 spans 16 amino acids, including both terminal residues.

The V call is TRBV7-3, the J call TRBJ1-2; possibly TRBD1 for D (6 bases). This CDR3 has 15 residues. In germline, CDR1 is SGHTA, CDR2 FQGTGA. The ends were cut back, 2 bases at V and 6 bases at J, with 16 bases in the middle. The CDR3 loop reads CASSLWGRRKDGYTF. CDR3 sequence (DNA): TGTGCCAGCAGCTTATGGGGGCGGAGAAAAGATGGCTACACCTTC. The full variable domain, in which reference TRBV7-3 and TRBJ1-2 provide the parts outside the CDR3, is GAGVSQTPSNKVTEKGKYVELRCDPISGHTALYWYRQSLGQGPEFLIYFQGTGAADDSGLPNDRFFAVRPEGSVSTLKIQRTERGDSAVYLCASSLWGRRKDGYTFGSGTRLTVV.

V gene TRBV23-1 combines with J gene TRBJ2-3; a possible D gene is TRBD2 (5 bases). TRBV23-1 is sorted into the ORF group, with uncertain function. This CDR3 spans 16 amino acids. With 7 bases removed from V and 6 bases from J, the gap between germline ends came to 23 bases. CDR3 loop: CASTILDSPGRDTQYF. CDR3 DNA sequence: TGCGCCAGCACCATTCTGGACTCCCCGGGTCGGGATACGCAGTATTTT.

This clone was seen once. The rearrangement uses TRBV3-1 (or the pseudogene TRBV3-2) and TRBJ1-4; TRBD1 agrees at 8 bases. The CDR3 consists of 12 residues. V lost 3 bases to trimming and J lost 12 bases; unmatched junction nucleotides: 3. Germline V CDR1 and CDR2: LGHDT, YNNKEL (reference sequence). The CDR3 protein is CASSQTTGELFF. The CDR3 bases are TGTGCCAGCAGCCAGACGACAGGGGAACTGTTTTTT.

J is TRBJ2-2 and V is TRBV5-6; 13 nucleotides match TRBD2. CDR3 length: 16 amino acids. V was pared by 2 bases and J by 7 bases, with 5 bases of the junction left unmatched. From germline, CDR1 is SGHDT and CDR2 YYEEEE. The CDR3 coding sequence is TGTGCCAGCAGCTTCCGGACTAGCGGGGGAGTCGGGGAGCTGTTTTTT. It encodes CASSFRTSGGVGELFF.

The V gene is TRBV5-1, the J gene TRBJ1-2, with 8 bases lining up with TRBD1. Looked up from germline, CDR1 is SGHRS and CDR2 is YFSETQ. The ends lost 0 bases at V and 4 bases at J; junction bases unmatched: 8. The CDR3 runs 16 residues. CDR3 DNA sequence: TGCGCCAGCAGCTTGGGAAGTACAGGGGGAAGCTATGGCTACACCTTC. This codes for CASSLGSTGGSYGYTF.

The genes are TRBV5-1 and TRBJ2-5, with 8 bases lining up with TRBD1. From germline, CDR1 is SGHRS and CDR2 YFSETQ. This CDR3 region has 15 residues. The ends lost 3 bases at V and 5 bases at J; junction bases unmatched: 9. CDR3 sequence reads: CASSSTTGDGETQYF. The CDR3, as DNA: TGCGCCAGCAGCTCTACGACAGGGGACGGGGAGACCCAGTACTTC.

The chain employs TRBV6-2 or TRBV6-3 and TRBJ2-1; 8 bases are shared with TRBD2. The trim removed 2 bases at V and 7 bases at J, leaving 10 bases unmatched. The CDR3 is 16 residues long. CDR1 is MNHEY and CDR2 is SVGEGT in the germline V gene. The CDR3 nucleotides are TGTGCCAGCAGTTACGGGCTAGCGGGCGGTCTTAATGAGCAGTTCTTC. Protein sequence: CASSYGLAGGLNEQFF.

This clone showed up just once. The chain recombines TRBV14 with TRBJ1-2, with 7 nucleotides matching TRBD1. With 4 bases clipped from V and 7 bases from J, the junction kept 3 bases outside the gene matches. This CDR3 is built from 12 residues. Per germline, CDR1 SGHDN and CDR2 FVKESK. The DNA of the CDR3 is TGTGCCAGCAGCCCGACAGGGATTGGCTACACCTTC. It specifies CASSPTGIGYTF.